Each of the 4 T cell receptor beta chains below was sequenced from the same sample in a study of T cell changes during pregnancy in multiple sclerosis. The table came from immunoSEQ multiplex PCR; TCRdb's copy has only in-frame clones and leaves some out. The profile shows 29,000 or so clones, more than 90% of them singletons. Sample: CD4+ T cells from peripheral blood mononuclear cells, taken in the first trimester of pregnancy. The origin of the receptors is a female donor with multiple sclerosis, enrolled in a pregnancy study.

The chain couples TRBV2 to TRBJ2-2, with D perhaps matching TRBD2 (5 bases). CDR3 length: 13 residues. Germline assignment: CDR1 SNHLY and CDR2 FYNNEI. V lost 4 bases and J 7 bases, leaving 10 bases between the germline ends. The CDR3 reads CASSVDWGGELFF. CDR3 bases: TGTGCCAGCAGTGTGGACTGGGGCGGGGAGCTGTTTTTT.

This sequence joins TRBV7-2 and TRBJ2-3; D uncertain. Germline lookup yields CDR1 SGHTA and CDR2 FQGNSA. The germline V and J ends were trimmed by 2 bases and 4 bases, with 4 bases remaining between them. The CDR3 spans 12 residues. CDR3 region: CASSLSADTQYF. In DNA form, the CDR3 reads TGTGCCAGCAGCTTAAGCGCAGATACGCAGTATTTT.

The CDR3 DNA follows: TGTGCCAGCAGCCTGACCGGGACAGGGGGCCGGGAGCAGTACTTC. It specifies CASSLTGTGGREQYF. J is TRBJ2-7 and V is TRBV5-6, with 12 bases matching TRBD1. V was clipped by 4 bases and J by 7 bases; unmatched bases: 9. CDR3 length equals 15 residues. The V gene's germline CDR1 is SGHDT and CDR2 YYEEEE.

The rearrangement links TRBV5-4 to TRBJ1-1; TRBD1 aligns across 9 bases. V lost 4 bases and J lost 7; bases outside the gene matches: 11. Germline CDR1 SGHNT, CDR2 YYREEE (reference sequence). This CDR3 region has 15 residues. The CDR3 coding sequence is TGTGCCAGCAGCCCATCCCACAGGGGGCCTAGTGAAGCTTTCTTT. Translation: CASSPSHRGPSEAFF. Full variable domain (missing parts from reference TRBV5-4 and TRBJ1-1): ETGVTQSPTHLIKTRGQQVTLRCSSQSGHNTVSWYQQALGQGPQFIFQYYREEENGRGNFPPRFSGLQFPNYSSELNVNALELDDSALYLCASSPSHRGPSEAFFGQGTRLTVV.